The rows below give T cell receptor beta chains drawn from one sample of a study of Ad26.COV2.S vaccination and SARS-CoV-2 variants. Repertoires were generated with immunoSEQ multiplex PCR, while TCRdb's copy carries only in-frame clones and drops some. Of some 300,000 clones in the sample, around four fifths were seen once. The sequencing used peripheral blood, collected in a trial of Ad26.COV2.S vaccine versus placebo. These receptors were obtained from a person between 18 and 60 years old who received the Ad26.COV2.S COVID-19 vaccine or a placebo. Both conserved end residues are part of each CDR3. D genes are given only for firm matches. Not all rows give a size; the values are once, few, many and, for expanded clones, a class.

size	D	V	J	DNA	CDR3
-	-	TRBV5-5	TRBJ2-7	TGTGCCAGCAGCCCCTGGCCCAGGGGGGTCTCCTACGAGCAGTACTTC	CASSPWPRGVSYEQYF
-	TRBD1	TRBV6-2/TRBV6-3	TRBJ2-2	TGTGCCAGCAGCGGGACAGCCACCGGGGAGCTGTTTTTT	CASSGTATGELFF
-	TRBD1	TRBV2	TRBJ1-6	TGTGCCAGCTCCCTCTATGGACCGGGACAGGGGAAGAATTCACCCCTCCACTTT	CASSLYGPGQGKNSPLHF
once	-	TRBV4-1	TRBJ2-7	TGCGCCAGCAGCCAAGTTGAGGGGTACTACGAGCAGTACTTC	CASSQVEGYYEQYF
once	-	TRBV18	TRBJ1-6	TGTGCCAGCTCACGGGAGGGGGAATCACCCCTCCACTTT	CASSREGESPLHF
-	-	TRBV24-1	TRBJ2-1	TGTGCCACCAGTGATCTGGCTCCCGGGTACAATGAGCAGTTCTTC	CATSDLAPGYNEQFF
-	-	TRBV6-5	TRBJ1-1	TGTGCCGCGCGCAGGAGGAACACTGAAGCTTTCTTT	CAARRRNTEAFF
-	-	TRBV4-1	TRBJ2-7	TGCGCCAGCAGCCAAGTAGCCCTAGCGCACTACGAGCAGTACTTC	CASSQVALAHYEQYF
-	-	TRBV19	TRBJ2-5	TGTGCCAGTAGTAATTCAGGGGCGCGGGAGACCCAGTACTTC	CASSNSGARETQYF
-	-	TRBV18	TRBJ1-3	TGTGCCAGCTCACCACCGAATGGAGGGACTGGAAACACCATATATTTT	CASSPPNGGTGNTIYF
-	-	TRBV29-1	TRBJ1-2	TGCAGCGTACTAATTCCGGGACGAAGCTATGGCTACACCTTC	CSVLIPGRSYGYTF
-	-	TRBV5-1	TRBJ1-2	TGCGCCAGCAGCCCCGCCGGGGAGGGCGGCTACACCTTC	CASSPAGEGGYTF
-	TRBD2	TRBV5-1	TRBJ2-2	TGCGCCAGCTTCCCCTCACTAGCGGGGGAGAACACCGGGGAGCTGTTTTTT	CASFPSLAGENTGELFF
-	TRBD2	TRBV7-9	TRBJ2-1	TGTGCCAGCAGCTACTCGCTAGCGGGGAGAGGTTACAATGAGCAGTTCTTC	CASSYSLAGRGYNEQFF
-	-	TRBV25-1	TRBJ1-2	TGTGCCAGCAGTGAATTGGAGGGATTCCCCTATGGCTACACCTTC	CASSELEGFPYGYTF
-	-	TRBV4-2	TRBJ2-1	TGTGCCAGCAGCCAAGATCTAGCCGACAATGAGCAGTTCTTC	CASSQDLADNEQFF
few	-	TRBV4-1	TRBJ1-2	TGCGCCAGCAGCCAAGAAGGTCAGACTTCTGGCTACACCTTC	CASSQEGQTSGYTF
once	TRBD2	TRBV5-4	TRBJ2-5	TGTGCCAGCAGCTCTAGGACTAGCGGGGGGGAGACCCAGTACTTC	CASSSRTSGGETQYF
-	TRBD2	TRBV7-9	TRBJ2-1	TGTGCCAGCAGAGCTAGCGGGGGGGCGTATGAGCAGTTCTTC	CASRASGGAYEQFF
-	-	TRBV27	TRBJ2-3	TGTGCCAGCAGTCCAGTGGACGCCACAGATACGCAGTATTTT	CASSPVDATDTQYF
-	-	TRBV3-1/TRBV3-2	TRBJ1-3	TGTGCTAGCGCTAGTGCCAGGCCTGGAAACACCATATATTTT	CASASARPGNTIYF
few	-	TRBV5-8	TRBJ1-3	TGTGCCAGCAGCTCAGGAGGAAACACCATATATTTT	CASSSGGNTIYF
-	TRBD2	TRBV11-3	TRBJ2-1	TGTGCCAGCAGCTTCAGCGGGGGGGCCCACAATGAGCAGTTCTTC	CASSFSGGAHNEQFF
-	-	TRBV6-6	TRBJ2-7	TGTGCCAGCAGTTACTCTCCGGACGAAGAGCAGTACTTC	CASSYSPDEEQYF
-	-	TRBV12-3/TRBV12-4	TRBJ2-5	TGTGCCAGCAGTCGGGCCCAAGGGACCCAGTACTTC	CASSRAQGTQYF
-	TRBD1	TRBV2	TRBJ1-1	TGTGCCAGCGCCCGGGACAGGCGGACTGAAGCTTTCTTT	CASARDRRTEAFF
-	-	TRBV7-9	TRBJ1-1	TGTGCCAGCAGCTTAGGCTACCGCTCCTTGAACACTGAAGCTTTCTTT	CASSLGYRSLNTEAFF
-	TRBD1	TRBV25-1	TRBJ2-2	TGTGCCAGCAGTGAACAGGCAGGGGGCTTAGGGGAGCTGTTTTTT	CASSEQAGGLGELFF
once	-	TRBV4-1	TRBJ2-1	TGCGCCAGCAGCCAAGTAGGTGGTCGGCCTGAGCAGTTCTTC	CASSQVGGRPEQFF
-	-	TRBV12-5	TRBJ2-2	TGTGCTAGTGGTTTAGGCACCGGGGAGCTGTTTTTT	CASGLGTGELFF
once	-	TRBV4-2	TRBJ2-1	TGTGCCAGCAGCCCAACGGGGTTTGGGAGCTATGAGCAGTTCTTC	CASSPTGFGSYEQFF
-	TRBD1	TRBV5-4	TRBJ2-2	TGTGCCAGCAGCCCTTTACCTAATACCCGGACAGGGAGGACCACCGGGGAGCTGTTTTTT	CASSPLPNTRTGRTTGELFF
-	TRBD2	TRBV7-2	TRBJ2-5	TGTGCCAGCAGACAAGGGGGGCGCGGGGGGACACAAGAGACCCAGTACTTC	CASRQGGRGGTQETQYF
-	TRBD1	TRBV2	TRBJ1-1	TGTGCCAGCAGGGCCGACAGGGAGACTGAAGCTTTCTTT	CASRADRETEAFF
-	-	TRBV20-1	TRBJ1-2	TGCAGTGCTAGTGCGTATGGCTACACCTTC	CSASAYGYTF
-	-	TRBV11-2	TRBJ1-3	TGTGCCAGCAGCGACGACAGCTTCTCTGGAAACACCATATATTTT	CASSDDSFSGNTIYF
-	-	TRBV6-4	TRBJ1-1	TGTGCCAGCAGTGCGGGGCGGAACACTGAAGCTTTCTTT	CASSAGRNTEAFF
-	-	TRBV4-1	TRBJ1-3	TGCGCCAGCAGCCAAGCTATTTTGGCGGAGACCAGGGGAAACACCATATATTTT	CASSQAILAETRGNTIYF
once	TRBD2	TRBV5-6	TRBJ2-1	TGTGCCAGCAGCTTGGGAGCTAGCGGGGGTTACAATGAGCAGTTCTTC	CASSLGASGGYNEQFF
once	-	TRBV4-1	TRBJ1-1	TGCGCCAGCAGCCAAGAGGCCATGGGGAGGTTAACGAACACTGAAGCTTTCTTT	CASSQEAMGRLTNTEAFF
-	-	TRBV2	TRBJ1-4	TGTGCCAGCAGGGAGGGGGTAGCTAATGAAAAACTGTTTTTT	CASREGVANEKLFF
-	-	TRBV10-3	TRBJ1-5	TGTGCTACGGGGGTTAGCAATCAGCCCCAGCATTTT	CATGVSNQPQHF
-	TRBD2	TRBV3-1/TRBV3-2	TRBJ2-1	TGTGCCAGCAGCAAAACTAGCGGGGGGGCGAATGAGCAGTTCTTC	CASSKTSGGANEQFF
-	-	TRBV30	TRBJ1-5	TGTGCCTGGGCCAGGGACAGCAATCAGCCCCAGCATTTT	CAWARDSNQPQHF
-	-	TRBV18	TRBJ1-2	TGTGCCAGCTCACCACCGAGCGTGCGGGTTGTAGACTATGGCTACACCTTC	CASSPPSVRVVDYGYTF
-	-	TRBV7-2	TRBJ2-5	TGTGCCAGCAGCTTAGACGGGCCACGTCGGTACTTC	CASSLDGPRRYF
-	TRBD1	TRBV7-2	TRBJ2-7	TGTGCCAGCAGCTCTACAGTGGACAGGGTGGGGGAGCAGTACTTC	CASSSTVDRVGEQYF
-	-	TRBV7-2	TRBJ1-1	TGTGCCAGCAGTTCTCGGGCGAACACTGAAGCTTTCTTT	CASSSRANTEAFF
-	TRBD1	TRBV28	TRBJ2-2	TGTGCCAGCATCAGGGGGAGAACCGGGGAGCTGTTTTTT	CASIRGRTGELFF
-	TRBD1	TRBV2	TRBJ1-5	TGTGCCAGCAGTGCTGGGACAGGGGGCTTTCAGGATCAGCCCCAGCATTTT	CASSAGTGGFQDQPQHF
-	-	TRBV28	TRBJ1-2	TGTGCCAGCACGAACAGGTCGCGCGGCTACACCTTC	CASTNRSRGYTF
-	TRBD1	TRBV2	TRBJ2-7	TGTGCCAGCAGTGAAGGTACAGGGGGAAGGTACGAGCAGTACTTC	CASSEGTGGRYEQYF
-	-	TRBV28	TRBJ2-7	TGTGCCAGCAGTGACCGGCGCGAGCAGTACTTC	CASSDRREQYF
-	TRBD1	TRBV4-2	TRBJ1-2	TGTGCCAGCAGCGTCCCACTCAGGGACAGGGAGGCTGGCTACACCTTC	CASSVPLRDREAGYTF